Presented here are 19 T cell receptor beta chains from one specimen sequenced in a study of T cell repertoires in cytomegalovirus infection. TCRdb redid the calling of the reads with MiXCR, one entry per CDR3 protein. The sample includes about 830,000 distinct CDR3 sequences, approximately 29% of them seen just once. The antigens for these receptors are not known. This sample comprised cultured CD8+ T cells from PBMCs, obtained from culture after CMV antigen stimulation. The receptors here all came from a human donor in good health (CMV status not recorded). Some clones in this sample may be carry-over from other donors' samples.

CDR3 sequence: CASIPGHNQPQHF. In nucleotides, the CDR3 is TGTGCCAGCATTCCGGGTCATAATCAGCCCCAGCATTTT. The rearrangement joins TRBV6-6 to TRBJ1-5; D unclear. CDR1 is MNHNY and CDR2 is SVGAGI in the germline V gene (reference sequence). This CDR3 spans 13 amino acids. V shed 7 bases and J shed 4 bases, with 11 bases lying between them.

The V call is TRBV12-3 or TRBV12-4, the J call TRBJ2-3; D possibly corresponds to TRBD1 (5 bases). With 3 bases removed from V and 2 bases from J, the gap between germline ends came to 12 bases. This CDR3 has 15 amino acids. The CDR3 is CASSLGPSLTDTQYF. The CDR3 DNA is TGTGCCAGCAGTTTGGGGCCGTCCCTCACAGATACGCAGTATTTT.

This clonotype appeared a few times. The genes are TRBV7-9 and TRBJ2-7, with D perhaps assigned TRBD1 or TRBD2 (6 bases each). V lost 7 bases and J 6 bases, leaving 16 bases between the germline ends. In germline, CDR1 is SEHNR, CDR2 FQNEAQ (reference sequence). This CDR3 comprises 13 residues. As DNA, the CDR3 is TGTGCCAGCAACCGAGAGGGGGGCTCCGAGCAGTACTTC. Amino acid sequence: CASNREGGSEQYF.

This clonotype has only a few counts. The chain has TRBV4-3 and TRBJ1-2, with TRBD1 as a possible D gene (6 bases). The V gene lost 0 bases and the J gene lost 6 bases, with 14 bases spanning the gap. The CDR3 extends over 15 amino acids. The germline CDR1 and CDR2 sequences are LGHNA and YSLEER. The CDR3 protein is CASSQDPSGADGYTF. The CDR3 nucleotides are TGCGCCAGCAGCCAAGACCCCTCAGGGGCGGATGGCTACACCTTC.

This chain joins TRBV13 and TRBJ2-7; a weak D match, TRBD2 (5 bases). The CDR3 sequence is 15 residues long. The germline CDR1 and CDR2 sequences are PRHDT and FYEKMQ (reference sequence). The V gene lost 6 bases and the J gene lost 0 bases, with 15 bases spanning the gap. The CDR3 spells CASSAGGQNSYEQYF. The CDR3 DNA sequence: TGTGCCAGCAGTGCGGGCGGGCAGAACTCCTACGAGCAGTACTTC.

The V gene is TRBV27, the J gene TRBJ2-5, with 7 nucleotides matching TRBD2. J lost 7 bases, V lost 3 bases, and 14 bases had no gene match. Looked up from germline, CDR1 is MNHEY and CDR2 is SMNVEV (reference sequence). CDR3 length: 16 residues. CDR3 in amino acids: CASSFDEPSGPGTQYF. CDR3 nucleotides: TGTGCCAGCAGTTTCGACGAACCTAGCGGTCCTGGGACCCAGTACTTC.

The chain joins TRBV7-9 to TRBJ2-1; D is uncertain. The CDR3 covers 12 residues. V lost 7 bases, J lost 4 bases, and 8 bases lay in between. The germline gives CDR1 SEHNR, CDR2 FQNEAQ (reference sequence). CDR3 residues: CASIDFYNEQFF. Here the CDR3 DNA reads TGTGCCAGCATCGATTTTTACAATGAGCAGTTCTTC.

The V and J genes are TRBV28 and TRBJ1-1; maybe TRBD1 (5 bases). CDR1 and CDR2 (germline): MDHEN, SYDVKM. V was shortened by 10 bases and J by 2 bases, with 17 bases between the two germline ends. This CDR3 region has 14 residues. The CDR3 DNA is TGTGCCATAGAGAAAGCAGGGCGTAACACTGAAGCTTTCTTT. It codes for CAIEKAGRNTEAFF.

The chain joins TRBV6-2 or TRBV6-3 to TRBJ2-7; TRBD1 aligns across 7 bases. Germline V gene lookup returns CDR1 MNHEY and CDR2 SVGEGT. The CDR3 is 15 amino acids. Unmatched junction bases numbered 13, after V lost 6 bases and J lost 5 bases. The CDR3 region has the DNA TGTGCCAGCAGCCATTTGGGGACAGATTTCCACGAGCAGTACGTC. Translating gives CASSHLGTDFHEQYV.

This chain joins TRBV15 and TRBJ2-7; the D gene is possibly TRBD2 (6 bases). The CDR3 is 15 amino acids. The germline gives CDR1 LNHNV, CDR2 YYDKDF (reference sequence). Trimming left V 0 bases short and J 2 bases short, with 11 bases between. DNA of the CDR3: TGTGCCACCAGCAGAGATGGGACTGGGGCCTACGAGCAGTACGTC. Translating gives CATSRDGTGAYEQYV.

Concerning this clonotype: One base away lies a much larger clone, so this may be a sequencing read error. The chain couples TRBV7-2 to TRBJ1-1; D gene unclear. V was cut by 5 bases and J by 1 base, with 20 bases left in between. In germline, CDR1 is SGHTA, CDR2 FQGNSA. This CDR3 has 17 residues. The CDR3 here is CTSSVTVPPRGNTEAFF. The DNA of the CDR3 is TGTACCAGCAGCGTCACGGTCCCCCCGCGGGGGAACACTGAAGCTTTCTTT.

This clonotype was found a few times. The chain joins TRBV7-9 to TRBJ2-1, with 7 bases that match TRBD1. V was pared by 8 bases and J by 2 bases, with 9 bases of the junction left unmatched. Germline V gives CDR1 SEHNR, CDR2 FQNEAQ (reference sequence). The CDR3 is 15 amino acids. The CDR3 sequence is CASGQQGFPYNEQFF. The CDR3 nucleotides read TGTGCCAGCGGACAACAGGGGTTCCCCTACAATGAGCAGTTCTTC.

V is TRBV4-1 and J is TRBJ2-3, with D possibly matching TRBD1 (5 bases). This CDR3 contains 16 residues. Germline V gene lookup returns CDR1 MGHRA and CDR2 YSYEKL. V lost 3 bases to trimming and J lost 2 bases, with 15 bases between them. CDR3 nucleotide sequence: TGCGCCAGCAGCCAGCGTCCTAGGGGATACACAGATACGCAGTATTTT. Translation gives CASSQRPRGYTDTQYF.

This rearrangement joins TRBV20-1 to TRBJ2-5; 9 nucleotides align to TRBD2. V lost 4 bases and J lost 4; bases outside the gene matches: 13. The CDR3 is made up of 16 amino acids. Germline V gene lookup returns CDR1 DFQATT and CDR2 SNEGSKA (reference sequence). Here the CDR3 DNA reads TGCAGTGCTACCCTAGGGCTGCGGGGGGGCCGAGAGACCCAGTACTTC. Translating it yields CSATLGLRGGRETQYF.

The table lists this clonotype with many counts. The V call is TRBV7-2, the J call TRBJ1-6; D is uncertain. CDR1 and CDR2 (germline): SGHTA, FQGNSA. V lost 8 bases and J 2 bases, leaving 13 bases between the germline ends. The CDR3 runs 15 residues. DNA for the CDR3: TGTGCCAGCTCCCCGTACACCCCCTATAATTCACCCCTCCACTTT. Amino acid sequence: CASSPYTPYNSPLHF.

This clonotype was recorded a few times. The chain has TRBV7-9 and TRBJ2-7; D ambiguous. The germline V and J ends were trimmed by 5 bases and 4 bases, with 9 bases remaining between them. CDR1 and CDR2 from the germline V gene are SEHNR and FQNEAQ (reference sequence). The CDR3 runs 12 residues. The CDR3 bases are TGTGCCAGCAGCGATCATCAGTACGAGCAGTACTTC. It yields the protein CASSDHQYEQYF.

Many counts were recorded for this clonotype. The V gene is TRBV7-9, the J gene TRBJ1-2; 9 bases line up with TRBD1. Per the germline V gene, CDR1 is SEHNR and CDR2 is FQNEAQ (reference sequence). V shed 5 bases, J shed 2 bases, and the junction held 15 bases outside the gene matches. The CDR3 runs to 18 residues. Here the CDR3 DNA reads TGTGCCAGCAGCGCATCTGGGACAGGGAAGAGGGCCAACTATGGCTACACCTTC. This sequence encodes CASSASGTGKRANYGYTF. Full variable domain (remainder filled in from reference TRBV7-9 and TRBJ1-2): DTGVSQNPRHKITKRGQNVTFRCDPISEHNRLYWYRQTLGQGPEFLTYFQNEAQLEKSRLLSDRFSAERPKGSFSTLEIQRTEQGDSAMYLCASSASGTGKRANYGYTFGSGTRLTVV.

This clonotype has ten or more counts. The rearrangement uses TRBV12-3 or TRBV12-4 and TRBJ1-2; the D gene is possibly TRBD1 (5 bases). The CDR3 runs to 18 residues. V was clipped by 3 bases and J by 2 bases, with 22 bases between them. The CDR3 nucleotides are TGTGCCAGCAGTTTTCGTAGGGGCTGGGACCAGAGAAACTATGGCTACACCTTC. Translated, it gives CASSFRRGWDQRNYGYTF.

This clonotype has only a few counts. J is TRBJ2-3 and V is TRBV27; D possibly uses TRBD1 or TRBD2 (5 bases each). The CDR3 sequence is 17 residues long. Trimming took off 3 bases at V and 4 bases at J, with 20 bases between the two ends. The germline V gene has CDR1 MNHEY and CDR2 SMNVEV (reference sequence). The CDR3 region is CASSFSPGTYHADTQYF. The CDR3 DNA reads TGTGCCAGCAGTTTCAGCCCCGGGACGTATCACGCAGATACGCAGTATTTT.